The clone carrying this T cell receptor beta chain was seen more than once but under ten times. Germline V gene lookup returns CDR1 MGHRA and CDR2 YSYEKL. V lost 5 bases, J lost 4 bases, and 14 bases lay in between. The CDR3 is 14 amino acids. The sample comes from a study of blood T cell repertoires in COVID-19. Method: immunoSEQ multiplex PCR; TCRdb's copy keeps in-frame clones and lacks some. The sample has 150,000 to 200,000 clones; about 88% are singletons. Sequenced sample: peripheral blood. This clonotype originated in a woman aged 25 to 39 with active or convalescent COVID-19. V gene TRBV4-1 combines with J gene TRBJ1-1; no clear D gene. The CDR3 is CASSEHSGITEAFF. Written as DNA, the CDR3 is TGCGCCAGCAGCGAACACTCGGGAATCACTGAAGCTTTCTTT.